The 4 T cell receptor beta chains given below trace back to one sample, sequenced in a study of blood T cell repertoires in COVID-19. Produced via immunoSEQ multiplex PCR; TCRdb's table is partial and in-frame only. The repertoire holds hundreds of thousands of clones, 85% to 90% seen once, with roughly 8.3% in the top ten. Sequenced: PBMCs or T cells enriched from blood (not recorded which). The receptor set was obtained from a man in his forties or fifties who had recovered from COVID-19.

This clone has a handful of counts. This rearrangement joins TRBV11-3 to TRBJ1-6, with D unclear. The germline V and J ends were trimmed by 5 bases and 7 bases, with 12 bases remaining between them. Germline V gives CDR1 SGHNT, CDR2 YENEEA. The CDR3 has 14 amino acids. The CDR3 sequence: CASSPRRLNSPLHF. The DNA of the CDR3 is TGTGCCAGCAGCCCCCGGCGGTTAAATTCACCCCTCCACTTT.

This CDR3 is CASSPRASGSTGELFF. In DNA form, the CDR3 reads TGTGCCAGCTCACCGCGCGCTAGCGGGAGCACCGGGGAGCTGTTTTTT. This chain joins TRBV18 and TRBJ2-2; 10 bases fit TRBD2. Per germline, CDR1 KGHSH and CDR2 LQKENI. The CDR3 sequence is 16 residues long. Trimming at V came to 3 bases and at J to 4 bases, leaving 5 bases not matched to a gene.

The chain carries TRBV7-9 and TRBJ2-1, with D possibly matching TRBD1 (5 bases). The germline V gene has CDR1 SEHNR and CDR2 FQNEAQ (reference sequence). CDR3 length: 19 residues. Trimming pared 5 bases from V and 6 bases from J, leaving 29 bases between. The CDR3 DNA is TGTGCCAGCAGCCCCGGCGTTAGTACGACCCTAAGGGGTAGCAATGAGCAGTTCTTC. It yields the protein CASSPGVSTTLRGSNEQFF.

The CDR3 reads CASSTGHQNTEAFF. The CDR3 DNA reads as TGTGCCAGCAGCACAGGACACCAGAACACTGAAGCTTTCTTT. The chain recombines TRBV7-8 with TRBJ1-1; D may be TRBD1 (5 bases). V was trimmed by 5 bases and J by 1 base, leaving 11 bases between them. Germline CDR1 is SGHVS and CDR2 is FQNEAQ. The CDR3 has 14 amino acids.